Each of the 2 T cell receptor beta chains below was sequenced from the same sample in a study of cytomegalovirus exposure and HLA in healthy donors. 13 Jbeta primers and 60 Vbeta primers were used for the PCR. Repertoires were generated with immunoSEQ multiplex PCR, while TCRdb's copy carries only in-frame clones and drops some. The data show tens of thousands of clones, 78% seen once. Sequencing was performed on PBMCs. The receptors shown here come from a man aged 35-49 years in good health and CMV-seronegative.

This chain uses TRBV7-6 with TRBJ2-3; 7 positions match TRBD1. The germline V gene has CDR1 SGHVS and CDR2 FNYEAQ. The CDR3 runs 16 residues. Germline trimming cut 5 bases from V and 2 bases from J; bases unmatched to any gene: 10. The CDR3 sequence is CASSQMGQTPTDTQYF. The CDR3 nucleotides are TGTGCCAGCAGCCAGATGGGACAGACCCCCACAGATACGCAGTATTTT. The whole variable domain, remainder taken from reference TRBV7-6 and TRBJ2-3, is GAGVSQSPRYKVTKRGQDVALRCDPISGHVSLYWYRQALGQGPEFLTYFNYEAQQDKSGLPNDRFSAERPEGSISTLTIQRTEQRDSAMYRCASSQMGQTPTDTQYFGPGTRLTVL.

The V gene is TRBV25-1, the J gene TRBJ1-2, with D perhaps TRBD1 (6 bases). This CDR3 has 15 amino acids. CDR1 MGHDK and CDR2 SYGVNS come from the germline V gene. V gave up 1 base and J gave up 4 bases, with 13 bases separating them. CDR3 residues: CASSELSAGVYGYTF. DNA for the CDR3: TGTGCCAGCAGTGAATTAAGCGCAGGGGTCTATGGCTACACCTTC.